Described below is a single T cell receptor (beta chain) sequence and its context. The data were taken from a study of coeliac disease. Clones were read by immunoSEQ multiplex PCR, and TCRdb kept only the in-frame ones, dropping some. The sample lists 4,000 to 4,500 clones, around 66% occurring once. This sequence originates from a woman in her 30s without celiac disease. Sequenced input: lymphocytes from the gut lamina propria.

The CDR3 loop is CASSWAYNQPQHF. CDR3 nucleotide sequence: TGTGCCAGCAGTTGGGCCTACAATCAGCCCCAGCATTTT. J is TRBJ1-5 and V is TRBV2; no clear D. The CDR3 extends over 13 amino acids. The germline V and J ends were trimmed by 5 bases and 3 bases, with 8 bases remaining between them. Germline V gene lookup returns CDR1 SNHLY and CDR2 FYNNEI.